These 31 T cell receptor beta chains were all obtained from the same sample, sequenced in a study of blood T cell repertoires in COVID-19. The method was immunoSEQ multiplex PCR; TCRdb's version includes in-frame clones alone and lacks a portion of them. The table lists approximately 140,000 clones, around 89% of them singletons, with roughly 28% in the top ten. The specimen was peripheral blood. The receptors shown here come from a human donor in a cohort sampled during active COVID-19.

CDR3 sequence (DNA): TGTGCCAGTGCGATGGGGGGTTACAATGAGCAGTTCTTC. As protein: CASAMGGYNEQFF. The chain combines TRBV19 with TRBJ2-1; a weak D match, TRBD2 (6 bases). Trimming stripped 8 bases from V and 4 bases from J, with 12 bases between. CDR1 is LNHDA and CDR2 is SQIVND in the germline V gene (reference sequence). There are 13 residues in the CDR3.

The gene calls are TRBV7-9 and TRBJ2-6; 7 positions match TRBD1. The germline V gene encodes CDR1 SEHNR and CDR2 FQNEAQ (reference sequence). Trimming took 6 bases from V and 12 from J; bases not matched to a gene: 11. The CDR3 length is 14 residues. The CDR3 sequence: CASSQIGQARVLTF. The CDR3 region has the DNA TGTGCCAGCAGTCAGATCGGACAGGCTCGCGTCCTGACTTTC. Full variable domain (missing parts from reference TRBV7-9 and TRBJ2-6): DTGVSQNPRHKITKRGQNVTFRCDPISEHNRLYWYRQTLGQGPEFLTYFQNEAQLEKSRLLSDRFSAERPKGSFSTLEIQRTEQGDSAMYLCASSQIGQARVLTFGAGSRLTVL.

This chain links TRBV27 with TRBJ2-3; D possibly corresponds to TRBD2 (5 bases). The CDR3 contains 15 residues. Between the trimmed V and J ends, which lost 5 bases and 6 bases, there was a span of 18 bases. Per germline, CDR1 MNHEY and CDR2 SMNVEV (reference sequence). This CDR3 reads CASSHKRILVDTQYF. The CDR3 DNA is TGTGCCAGCAGTCATAAGCGGATACTGGTGGATACGCAGTATTTT.

This clone was seen just once. CDR3 DNA: TGTGCCAGCAGCTTACAGCCAGGAGCGGCTGAAAAACTGTTTTTT. Amino acid sequence: CASSLQPGAAEKLFF. The chain recombines TRBV7-2 with TRBJ1-4; D unclear. Trimming took off 2 bases at V and 7 bases at J, with 14 bases between the two ends. This CDR3 is built from 15 residues. Germline V lookup: CDR1 SGHTA, CDR2 FQGNSA.

The V gene is TRBV9, the J gene TRBJ2-3; no reliable D call. This CDR3 comprises 13 residues. Trimming pared 5 bases from V and 2 bases from J, leaving 9 bases between. From germline, CDR1 is SGDLS and CDR2 YYNGEE. The CDR3 DNA is TGTGCCAGCAGTTATCACACCACAGATACGCAGTATTTT. The encoded protein is CASSYHTTDTQYF.

This clone has just a few counts. The rearrangement uses TRBV19 and TRBJ1-1; 10 bases fit TRBD1. The CDR3 covers 17 residues. The V segment lost 7 bases and the J segment 3 bases; nucleotides outside the gene matches: 14. Germline V gene data show CDR1 as LNHDA and CDR2 as SQIVND (reference sequence). CDR3 protein: CASTDRGPRLSHTEAFF. CDR3 coding DNA: TGTGCCAGTACCGACAGGGGGCCCCGCTTATCCCACACTGAAGCTTTCTTT.

J is TRBJ2-1 and V is TRBV5-5, with 8 bases aligning to TRBD1. The CDR3 has 18 amino acids. Trimming removed 0 bases from V and 0 bases from J; junction bases left unmatched: 8. The germline gives CDR1 SGHKS, CDR2 YYEKEE (reference sequence). The CDR3 sequence is CASSLGQGAVSSYNEQFF. The CDR3 nucleotides are TGTGCCAGCAGCTTGGGCCAGGGGGCAGTGAGCTCCTACAATGAGCAGTTCTTC.

The J gene is TRBJ2-7, the V gene TRBV29-1, with D perhaps TRBD1 (5 bases). Germline V gene data show CDR1 as SQVTM and CDR2 as ANQGSEA. CDR3 size: 14 residues. V was clipped by 5 bases and J by 2 bases, with 16 bases between them. The CDR3 DNA reads as TGCAGCGTTCGCTCGCCAGGGCCCCCCTACGAGCAGTACTTC. It codes for CSVRSPGPPYEQYF.

The V call is TRBV14, the J call TRBJ2-2; 12 nucleotides agree with TRBD2. This CDR3 comprises 16 residues. Trimming at V came to 6 bases and at J to 5 bases, leaving 7 bases not matched to a gene. Germline V gene sequence: CDR1 SGHDN, CDR2 FVKESK. The CDR3, as DNA: TGTGCCAGCAGACCTACTAGCGGGGGGAGTACCGGGGAGCTGTTTTTT. It translates to CASRPTSGGSTGELFF. Full variable domain (remainder filled in from reference TRBV14 and TRBJ2-2): EAGVTQFPSHSVIEKGQTVTLRCDPISGHDNLYWYRRVMGKEIKFLLHFVKESKQDESGMPNNRFLAERTGGTYSTLKVQPAELEDSGVYFCASRPTSGGSTGELFFGEGSRLTVL.

The V and J genes are TRBV27 and TRBJ1-2; TRBD1 aligns across 10 bases. After removal of 3 bases from V and 11 bases from J, the junction contained 6 bases not matched to a gene. This CDR3 is built from 13 residues. The germline CDR1 and CDR2 sequences are MNHEY and SMNVEV (reference sequence). The CDR3, as DNA: TGTGCCAGCAGTTTCCGGGACAGGGGTCATTACACCTTC. The encoded protein is CASSFRDRGHYTF.

This clone has a single count. The V gene is TRBV29-1, the J gene TRBJ1-1; 7 bases map to TRBD1. Germline values: CDR1 SQVTM, CDR2 ANQGSEA. The length of the CDR3 is 13 residues. Losses at the gene ends were 7 bases for V and 1 base for J; bases not matched to a gene: 6. CDR3 DNA: TGCAGCGCGGCGGACAGGTCGAACACTGAAGCTTTCTTT. Protein: CSAADRSNTEAFF.

The V gene is TRBV24-1, the J gene TRBJ1-6, with 10 nucleotides matching TRBD1. The trim removed 4 bases at V and 8 bases at J, leaving 7 bases unmatched. There are 16 residues in the CDR3. Germline V gene data show CDR1 as KGHDR and CDR2 as SFDVKD. This chain's CDR3 is CATSDLTGGKDSPLHF. In DNA, the CDR3 is TGTGCCACCAGTGACCTGACAGGGGGCAAGGATTCACCCCTCCACTTT.

The chain uses TRBV18 and TRBJ1-2; TRBD1 might be the D (6 bases). The CDR3 sequence is 14 residues long. Germline V lookup: CDR1 KGHSH, CDR2 LQKENI. Trimming cost V 2 bases and J 4 bases, with 11 bases left between them. This CDR3 is CASSPMGARYGYTF. The CDR3 coding sequence is TGTGCCAGCTCACCAATGGGGGCGCGCTATGGCTACACCTTC.

The V call is TRBV6-2 or TRBV6-3, the J call TRBJ2-1; the match to TRBD2 covers 12 bases. Trimming cost V 5 bases and J 1 base; bases outside gene matches: 6. CDR3 length equals 17 residues. Germline CDR1 and CDR2: MNHEY and SVGEGT. The CDR3 is CASSLTSGGISYNEQFF. DNA of the CDR3: TGTGCCAGCAGTCTGACTAGCGGGGGTATATCCTACAATGAGCAGTTCTTC.

The chain carries TRBV2 and TRBJ2-3, with D uncertain. The V gene lost 8 bases and the J gene lost 1 base, with 19 bases spanning the gap. CDR1 is SNHLY and CDR2 is FYNNEI in the germline V gene. This CDR3 region has 16 residues. CDR3 coding DNA: TGTGCCAGCGGTCCCCTTTTAGAACCACGCACAGATACGCAGTATTTT. It encodes CASGPLLEPRTDTQYF.

This chain links TRBV9 with TRBJ1-3, with TRBD1 matching 8 bases. J gave up 1 base and V 6 bases, and 3 bases lay outside the gene matches. The CDR3 extends over 14 amino acids. Germline CDR1 SGDLS, CDR2 YYNGEE. The CDR3 DNA is TGTGCCAGCACCACAGGGGGTTCTGGAAACACCATATATTTT. This translates into CASTTGGSGNTIYF.

CDR3 region: CASSRLQGYEQYF. The CDR3 DNA follows: TGTGCCAGCAGTCGATTACAGGGGTACGAGCAGTACTTC. The chain combines TRBV12-3 or TRBV12-4 with TRBJ2-7, with 7 nucleotides matching TRBD1. This CDR3 spans 13 amino acids. Trimming at V came to 5 bases and at J to 4 bases, leaving 5 bases not matched to a gene.

The chain uses TRBV4-1 and TRBJ1-6; perhaps TRBD1 as D (6 bases). The germline V gene has CDR1 MGHRA and CDR2 YSYEKL. The CDR3 extends over 20 amino acids. V was trimmed by 1 base and J by 0 bases, leaving 19 bases between them. The CDR3 nucleotides read TGCGCCAGCAGCCAAGCCCCTTGGCAGAGGGGGAGCTCCTATAATTCACCCCTCCACTTT. Its protein product is CASSQAPWQRGSSYNSPLHF.

The rearrangement joins TRBV3-1 (or the pseudogene TRBV3-2) to TRBJ1-5, with no clear D. Germline CDR1 reads LGHDT; CDR2 reads YNNKEL (reference sequence). There are 15 residues in the CDR3. The V and J ends lost 1 base and 2 bases respectively, with 9 bases between them. This chain's CDR3 is CASSQGVQGNQPQHF. In DNA, the CDR3 is TGTGCCAGCAGCCAAGGAGTGCAGGGCAATCAGCCCCAGCATTTT.

The J gene is TRBJ1-2, the V gene TRBV10-3; TRBD1 is a possible D gene (6 bases). Trimming pared 5 bases from V and 5 bases from J, leaving 21 bases between. The CDR3 has 16 amino acids. From germline, CDR1 is ENHRY and CDR2 SYGVKD. In DNA form, the CDR3 reads TGTGCCATCAGTTCCGGGGAGCAGGGGCGAGGGTATGGCTACACCTTC. Translation: CAISSGEQGRGYGYTF.

This chain joins TRBV11-2 and TRBJ2-1; maybe TRBD2 (6 bases). Germline CDR1 is SGHAT and CDR2 is FQNNGV. CDR3 length: 16 amino acids. The V end lost 5 bases, the J end lost 8 bases, and 22 bases lay between the germline ends. CDR3 sequence reads: CASSVSTGTALHEQFF. The CDR3, as DNA: TGTGCCAGCAGCGTATCCACCGGGACTGCTCTTCATGAGCAGTTCTTC.

The V call is TRBV7-6, the J call TRBJ1-1, with D hard to call. The length of the CDR3 is 13 residues. Trimming took off 3 bases at V and 1 base at J, with 6 bases between the two ends. Germline-derived CDR1 and CDR2 are SGHVS and FNYEAQ. This chain's CDR3 is CASSLAGNTEAFF. The CDR3 DNA sequence: TGTGCCAGCAGCTTGGCGGGGAACACTGAAGCTTTCTTT.

The V gene is TRBV7-8, the J gene TRBJ1-5; 9 bases are a match to TRBD1. J lost 7 bases, V lost 5 bases, and 9 bases had no gene match. Germline CDR1 SGHVS, CDR2 FQNEAQ. CDR3 length equals 15 residues. CDR3 bases: TGTGCCAGCAGCGTCTATACAGGGGGCTCACAGCCCCAGCATTTT. Its protein is CASSVYTGGSQPQHF.

The gene calls are TRBV7-2 and TRBJ1-2; 7 bases fit TRBD1. After removal of 0 bases from V and 5 bases from J, the junction contained 9 bases not matched to a gene. This CDR3 has 16 residues. Germline loops: CDR1 SGHTA, CDR2 FQGNSA. CDR3 amino acids: CASSLAGQGGGYGYTF. In DNA, the CDR3 is TGTGCCAGCAGCTTAGCTGGGCAGGGGGGCGGGTATGGCTACACCTTC.

This clone occurred once. This chain joins TRBV6-2 or TRBV6-3 and TRBJ2-7; 11 bases are a match to TRBD1. This CDR3 has 16 amino acids. With V trimmed by 4 bases and J by 4 bases, 9 bases remained unmatched. Per the germline V gene, CDR1 is MNHEY and CDR2 is SVGEGT. CDR3 residues: CASSFSPGQGVYEQYF. CDR3 bases: TGTGCCAGCAGTTTTTCCCCGGGACAGGGGGTGTACGAGCAGTACTTC.

A single count supports this clone. This chain joins TRBV13 and TRBJ2-3; 7 bases fit TRBD2. The ends lost 5 bases at V and 7 bases at J; junction bases unmatched: 9. Germline values: CDR1 PRHDT, CDR2 FYEKMQ (reference sequence). The CDR3 covers 14 residues. CDR3 nucleotides: TGTGCCAGCAGCAGGCGGTGGGGGGGAAATACGCAGTATTTT. Its translation is CASSRRWGGNTQYF. The variable domain in full, completed from reference TRBV13 and TRBJ2-3, reads AAGVIQSPRHLIKEKRETATLKCYPIPRHDTVYWYQQGPGQDPQFLISFYEKMQSDKGSIPDRFSAQQFSDYHSELNMSSLELGDSALYFCASSRRWGGNTQYFGPGTRLTVL.

This clone was seen once. This sequence joins TRBV2 and TRBJ1-5; D not resolved. The germline V gene encodes CDR1 SNHLY and CDR2 FYNNEI. V was clipped by 5 bases and J by 7 bases, with 12 bases between them. The CDR3 has 13 residues. The CDR3 sequence: CASSLDQTQPQHF. DNA of the CDR3: TGTGCCAGCAGTTTAGACCAGACACAGCCCCAGCATTTT.

The chain is built from TRBV18 and TRBJ2-1; a weak D match, TRBD1 (6 bases). The length of the CDR3 is 18 residues. V gave up 2 bases and J gave up 3 bases, with 20 bases separating them. Germline values: CDR1 KGHSH, CDR2 LQKENI. As DNA, the CDR3 is TGTGCCAGCTCACCAGGGGGCACTTTGCCTCCTCTCTACAATGAGCAGTTCTTC. Encoded protein: CASSPGGTLPPLYNEQFF.

J is TRBJ1-3 and V is TRBV30; D is ambiguous. The germline V and J ends were trimmed by 5 bases and 5 bases, with 4 bases remaining between them. The germline V gene has CDR1 GTSNPN and CDR2 SVGIG (reference sequence). CDR3 length equals 10 residues. In DNA, the CDR3 is TGTGCCTGGGCAAGAAACACCATATATTTT. Translated: CAWARNTIYF.

The chain couples TRBV4-2 to TRBJ2-1, with TRBD2 as a possible D gene (6 bases). Germline V gives CDR1 LGHNA, CDR2 YNFKEQ. The CDR3 extends over 16 amino acids. The V gene lost 1 base and the J gene lost 1 base, with 11 bases spanning the gap. Here the CDR3 reads CASSQVGRRSYNEQFF. The CDR3 DNA sequence: TGTGCCAGCAGCCAAGTTGGGAGGCGGTCCTACAATGAGCAGTTCTTC.

The V gene is TRBV30, the J gene TRBJ1-1; 9 nucleotides line up with TRBD1. Germline-derived CDR1 and CDR2 are GTSNPN and SVGIG (reference sequence). CDR3 length: 14 residues. J was trimmed by 3 bases and V by 5 bases; bases with no gene match: 7. The CDR3 region is CAWGETGGYTEAFF. Here the CDR3 DNA reads TGTGCCTGGGGGGAGACAGGGGGATACACTGAAGCTTTCTTT.